This T cell receptor beta chain was documented in a study of cytomegalovirus exposure and HLA in healthy donors. Whole-study results and caveats: Presence/absence analysis assumed near-uniform sequencing depth across donors. As a later analysis revealed, the rate of TCR association differed by HLA locus, with DRB1 most and HLA-C fewest.

Primers included in the PCR were 60 Vbeta and 13 Jbeta primers. Sequenced by immunoSEQ multiplex PCR; TCRdb stores in-frame clones only, minus some. The sample is made up of 100,000 to 150,000 clones, and the top ten hold roughly 0.94% of it. The CDR3 is made up of 14 amino acids. Germline V CDR1 and CDR2: KGHSH, LQKENI. V dropped 3 bases and J dropped 3 bases, with 12 bases sitting between them. With respect to this clone: Antigen: not known.

The source is a man aged 18 to 35 in good health and CMV-seronegative. The sample was PBMCs. This chain links TRBV18 with TRBJ2-7; D is possibly TRBD2 (6 bases). The chain's CDR3 is CASSPRGTDYEQYF. The CDR3 region has the DNA TGTGCCAGCTCACCGCGGGGAACCGACTACGAGCAGTACTTC.